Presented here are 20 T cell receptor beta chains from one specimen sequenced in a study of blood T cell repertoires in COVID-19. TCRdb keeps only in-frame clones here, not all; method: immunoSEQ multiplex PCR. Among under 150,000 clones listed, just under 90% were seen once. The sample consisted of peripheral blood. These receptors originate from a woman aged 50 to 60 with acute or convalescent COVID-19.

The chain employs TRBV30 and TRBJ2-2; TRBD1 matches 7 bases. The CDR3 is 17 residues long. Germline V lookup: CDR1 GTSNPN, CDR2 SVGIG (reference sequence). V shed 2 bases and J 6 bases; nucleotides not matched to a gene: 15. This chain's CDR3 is CAWSTKQGIQVPGELFF. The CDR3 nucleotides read TGTGCCTGGAGTACTAAACAGGGGATCCAGGTTCCCGGGGAGCTGTTTTTT.

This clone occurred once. CDR3 DNA: TGTGCCAGCAGCTTGGGCAGAACGAACACTGAAGCTTTCTTT. As protein: CASSLGRTNTEAFF. The chain recombines TRBV5-6 with TRBJ1-1; D ambiguous. The CDR3 length is 14 residues. The V and J ends lost 0 bases and 1 base respectively, with 7 bases between them. Germline V gene sequence: CDR1 SGHDT, CDR2 YYEEEE. The full variable domain, with the rest looked up from reference TRBV5-6 and TRBJ1-1, is DAGVTQSPTHLIKTRGQQVTLRCSPKSGHDTVSWYQQALGQGPQFIFQYYEEEERQRGNFPDRFSGHQFPNYSSELNVNALLLGDSALYLCASSLGRTNTEAFFGQGTRLTVV.

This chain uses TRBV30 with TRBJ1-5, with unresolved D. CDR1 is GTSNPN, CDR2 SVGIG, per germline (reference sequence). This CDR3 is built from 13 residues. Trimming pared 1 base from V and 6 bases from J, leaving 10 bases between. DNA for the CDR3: TGTGCCTGGAGTGGCAGGATCACTCAGCCCCAGCATTTT. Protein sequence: CAWSGRITQPQHF.

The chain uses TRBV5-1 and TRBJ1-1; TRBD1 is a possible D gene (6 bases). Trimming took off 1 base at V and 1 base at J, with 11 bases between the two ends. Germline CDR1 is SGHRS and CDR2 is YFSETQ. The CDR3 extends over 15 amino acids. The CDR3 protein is CASSLWAGANTEAFF. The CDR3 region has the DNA TGCGCCAGCAGCTTGTGGGCAGGGGCGAACACTGAAGCTTTCTTT.

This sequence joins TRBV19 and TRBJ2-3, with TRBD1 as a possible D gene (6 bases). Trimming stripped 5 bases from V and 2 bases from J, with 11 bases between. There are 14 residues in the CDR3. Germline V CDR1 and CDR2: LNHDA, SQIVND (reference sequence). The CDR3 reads CASSAGQNTDTQYF. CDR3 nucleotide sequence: TGTGCCAGTAGTGCCGGACAGAACACAGATACGCAGTATTTT.

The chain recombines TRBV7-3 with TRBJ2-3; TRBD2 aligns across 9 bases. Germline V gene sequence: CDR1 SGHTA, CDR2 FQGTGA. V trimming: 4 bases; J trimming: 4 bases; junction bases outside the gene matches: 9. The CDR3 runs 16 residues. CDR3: CASSSRLRGGADTQYF. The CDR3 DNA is TGTGCCAGCAGCTCTAGACTGCGGGGGGGGGCAGATACGCAGTATTTT.

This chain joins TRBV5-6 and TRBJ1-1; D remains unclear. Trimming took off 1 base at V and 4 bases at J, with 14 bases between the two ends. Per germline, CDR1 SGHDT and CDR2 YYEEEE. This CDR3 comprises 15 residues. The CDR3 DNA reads TGTGCCAGCAGCTTGATGGATCGGGGAAGCACTGAAGCTTTCTTT. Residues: CASSLMDRGSTEAFF.

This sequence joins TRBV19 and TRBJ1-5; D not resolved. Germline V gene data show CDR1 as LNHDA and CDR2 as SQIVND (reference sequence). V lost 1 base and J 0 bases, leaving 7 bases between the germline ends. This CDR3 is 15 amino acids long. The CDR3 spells CASSIGPYSNQPQHF. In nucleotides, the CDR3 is TGTGCCAGTAGTATAGGGCCGTATAGCAATCAGCCCCAGCATTTT.

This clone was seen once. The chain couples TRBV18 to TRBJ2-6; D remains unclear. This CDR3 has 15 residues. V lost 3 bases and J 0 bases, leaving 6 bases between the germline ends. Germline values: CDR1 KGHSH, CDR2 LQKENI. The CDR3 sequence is CASSPGHSGANVLTF. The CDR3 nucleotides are TGTGCCAGCTCACCTGGCCACTCTGGGGCCAACGTCCTGACTTTC.

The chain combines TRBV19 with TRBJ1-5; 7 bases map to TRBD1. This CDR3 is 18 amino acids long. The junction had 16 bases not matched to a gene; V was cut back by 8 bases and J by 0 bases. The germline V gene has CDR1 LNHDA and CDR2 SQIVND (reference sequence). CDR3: CASYKGQSKSYSNQPQHF. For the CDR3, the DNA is TGTGCCAGTTATAAGGGACAGTCGAAAAGTTATAGCAATCAGCCCCAGCATTTT.

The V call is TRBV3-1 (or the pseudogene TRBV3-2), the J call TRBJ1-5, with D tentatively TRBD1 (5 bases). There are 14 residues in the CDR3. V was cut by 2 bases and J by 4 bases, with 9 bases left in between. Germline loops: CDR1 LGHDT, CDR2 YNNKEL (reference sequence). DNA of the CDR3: TGTGCCAGCAGCCAAAGGGGCTGGAATCAGCCCCAGCATTTT. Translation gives CASSQRGWNQPQHF.

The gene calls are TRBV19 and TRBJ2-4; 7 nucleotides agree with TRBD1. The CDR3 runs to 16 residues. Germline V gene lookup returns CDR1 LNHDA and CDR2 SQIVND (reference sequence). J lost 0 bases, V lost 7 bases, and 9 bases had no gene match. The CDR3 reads CASTQTGALAKNIQYF. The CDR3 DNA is TGTGCCAGTACTCAAACAGGGGCCCTAGCCAAAAACATTCAGTACTTC.

Here the CDR3 reads CASRQGADGYTF. In DNA form, the CDR3 reads TGTGCCAGCAGACAGGGGGCGGATGGCTACACCTTC. This chain links TRBV2 with TRBJ1-2; 9 bases fit TRBD1. Trimming cost V 6 bases and J 6 bases; bases outside gene matches: 2. This CDR3 has 12 residues. CDR1 SNHLY and CDR2 FYNNEI come from the germline V gene.

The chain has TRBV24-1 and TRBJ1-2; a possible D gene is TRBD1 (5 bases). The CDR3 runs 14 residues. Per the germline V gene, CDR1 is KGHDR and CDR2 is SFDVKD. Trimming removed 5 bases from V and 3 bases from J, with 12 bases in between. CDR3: CATSGGGAHYGYTF. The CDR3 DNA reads TGTGCCACCAGTGGAGGAGGGGCACACTATGGCTACACCTTC.

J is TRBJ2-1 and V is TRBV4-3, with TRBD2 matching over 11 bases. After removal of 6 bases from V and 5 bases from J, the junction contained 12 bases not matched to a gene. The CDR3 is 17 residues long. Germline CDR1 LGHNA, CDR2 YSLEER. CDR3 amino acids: CASSRIKGLAANNEQFF. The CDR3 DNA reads TGCGCCAGCAGTCGAATAAAGGGACTAGCGGCAAACAATGAGCAGTTCTTC.

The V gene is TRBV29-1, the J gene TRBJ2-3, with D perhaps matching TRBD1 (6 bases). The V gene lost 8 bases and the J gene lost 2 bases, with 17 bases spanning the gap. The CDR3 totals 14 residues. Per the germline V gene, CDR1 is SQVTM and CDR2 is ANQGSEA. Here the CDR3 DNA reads TGCAGCTTTAACCGAGGACAGTACACAGATACGCAGTATTTT. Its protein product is CSFNRGQYTDTQYF.

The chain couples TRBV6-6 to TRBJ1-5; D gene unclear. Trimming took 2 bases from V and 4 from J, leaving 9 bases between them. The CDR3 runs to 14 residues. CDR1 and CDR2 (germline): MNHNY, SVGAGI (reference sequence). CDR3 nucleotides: TGTGCCAGCAGTTACATGGAGGGAAATCAGCCCCAGCATTTT. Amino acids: CASSYMEGNQPQHF.

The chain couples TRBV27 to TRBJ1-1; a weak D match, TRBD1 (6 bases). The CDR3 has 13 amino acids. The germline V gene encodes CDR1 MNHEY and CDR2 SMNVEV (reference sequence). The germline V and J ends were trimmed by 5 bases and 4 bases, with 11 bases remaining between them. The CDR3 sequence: CASSLQGPTEAFF. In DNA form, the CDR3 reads TGTGCCAGCAGTCTACAGGGACCCACTGAAGCTTTCTTT.

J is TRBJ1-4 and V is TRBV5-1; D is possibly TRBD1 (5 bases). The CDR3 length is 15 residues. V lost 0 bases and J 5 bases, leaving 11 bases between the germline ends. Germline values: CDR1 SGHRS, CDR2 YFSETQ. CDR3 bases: TGCGCCAGCAGCTTGGCATACAGGTCGAATGAAAAACTGTTTTTT. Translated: CASSLAYRSNEKLFF.

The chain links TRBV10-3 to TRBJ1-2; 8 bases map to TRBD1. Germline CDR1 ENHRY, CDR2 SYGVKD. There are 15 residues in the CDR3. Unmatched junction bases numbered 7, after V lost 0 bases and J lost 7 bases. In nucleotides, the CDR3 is TGTGCCATCAGTGAGTCGGACAGGGCATCGGGTGGCTACACCTTC. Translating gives CAISESDRASGGYTF.